This T cell receptor (beta chain) was identified in a study of T cells in Graves' hyperthyroidism and ophthalmopathy. Exclusion criteria comprised uncontrolled infection, other autoimmune disease, pregnancy or lactation. TCR beta CDR3 sequences were amplified from RNA transcripts. The HTBI primer set drove a first-round RT-PCR of the TCR CDR3. From the multiplex PCR reads, TCRdb called clonotypes with MiXCR, one entry per CDR3 protein. Among 300,000 to 450,000 distinct CDR3 sequences listed, around 14% were seen once. Germline assignment: CDR1 LNHDA and CDR2 SQIVND (reference sequence). The CDR3 sequence is 15 residues long. Trimming took 1 base from V and 5 from J, leaving 14 bases between them.

Input material: blood. The sequence derives from a woman in her fifties or sixties with Graves' hyperthyroidism. The chain has TRBV19 and TRBJ1-1, with D possibly matching TRBD1 (5 bases). The CDR3 DNA reads TGTGCCAGTAGTATAGGGGCAGGGATTTTGACTGAAGCTTTCTTT. Its protein product is CASSIGAGILTEAFF.